This TCR beta chain was retrieved from a study of identical twins. MiXCR, applied by TCRdb to the 5' RACE reads, yields one record per CDR3 protein. The sample contains around 450,000 distinct CDR3 sequences, 13% to 15% of which appear only once. General study results and limits: Twin pairs' shared out-of-frame alpha sequences were enriched in low generation probability. Where beta out-of-frame sequences were concerned, excess twin sharing was weaker. Within cord blood, abundant beta clonotypes carried fewer insertions, but memory repertoires showed no such trend. Models underestimated out-of-frame TCR alpha sharing in monozygotic twins.

This clonotype has only a few counts. Its antigen remains unknown. The V and J ends lost 2 bases and 4 bases respectively, with 18 bases between them. Germline-derived CDR1 and CDR2 are MDHEN and SYDVKM. This CDR3 contains 16 residues. The data also belong to a second study, concerning yellow fever vaccine responses in identical twins.

Sequencing used CD4+ T cells sorted from blood. The chain carries TRBV28 and TRBJ2-7; tentative D call: TRBD2 (5 bases). This clonotype was obtained from a woman under 30 in good health. CDR3 residues: CASSLRPGSLSYEQYF. The CDR3 bases are TGTGCCAGCAGTTTACGGCCGGGGAGCCTGTCGTACGAGCAGTACTTC.